The next 16 T cell receptor beta chains were all read from a single sample in a study of T cell responses to AZD1222 COVID-19 vaccine. Profiling relied on immunoSEQ multiplex PCR, and the TCRdb table lists in-frame clones only, not all of them. Here the sample spans approximately 61,000 clones, around 81% being singletons. This sample comprised peripheral blood, obtained 28 days after the second AZD1222 dose. The source is an adult who received the AZD1222 COVID-19 vaccine.

The rearrangement uses TRBV28 and TRBJ1-5, with 10 bases lining up with TRBD1. After removal of 5 bases from V and 7 bases from J, the junction contained 11 bases not matched to a gene. Germline V lookup: CDR1 MDHEN, CDR2 SYDVKM. This CDR3 has 16 residues. The CDR3 region is CASSLNPPGQGQPQHF. In DNA, the CDR3 is TGTGCCAGCAGTCTTAACCCTCCGGGACAGGGGCAGCCCCAGCATTTT.

This sequence joins TRBV4-3 and TRBJ2-7; TRBD2 aligns across 10 bases. CDR3 length: 15 amino acids. The germline gives CDR1 LGHNA, CDR2 YSLEER. V trimming: 4 bases; J trimming: 9 bases; junction bases outside the gene matches: 12. Written as DNA, the CDR3 is TGCGCCAGCAGCCGAGCGGGAGGGGGTTTGACGGTGCAGTACTTC. This codes for CASSRAGGGLTVQYF.

The V and J genes are TRBV7-8 and TRBJ2-7; perhaps TRBD2 as D (5 bases). Trimming removed 0 bases at V and 3 bases at J, with 12 bases between. Per germline, CDR1 SGHVS and CDR2 FQNEAQ. The CDR3 is made up of 15 amino acids. For the CDR3, the DNA is TGTGCCAGCAGCTTAGCGTCTGGGAGCGGCTACGAGCAGTACTTC. This gives the protein CASSLASGSGYEQYF.

The J gene is TRBJ2-1, the V gene TRBV7-9; 9 bases are shared with TRBD2. The germline V gene has CDR1 SEHNR and CDR2 FQNEAQ (reference sequence). The CDR3 consists of 16 residues. V lost 2 bases and J lost 3; bases outside the gene matches: 5. In DNA, the CDR3 is TGTGCCAGCAGCTTAACCGCTAGCGGGAACTACAATGAGCAGTTCTTC. Translating it yields CASSLTASGNYNEQFF.

The chain uses TRBV28 and TRBJ1-6; TRBD1 agrees at 9 bases. With V trimmed by 6 bases and J by 14 bases, 14 bases remained unmatched. Germline V gives CDR1 MDHEN, CDR2 SYDVKM. The CDR3 has 15 amino acids. The CDR3 DNA sequence: TGTGCCAGCAGCTTTACGGGACAGGGAGATGGGTCCCTCCACTTT. Translated, it gives CASSFTGQGDGSLHF.

This rearrangement joins TRBV24-1 to TRBJ2-2, with D perhaps assigned TRBD1 or TRBD2 (5 bases each). V dropped 6 bases and J dropped 7 bases, with 8 bases sitting between them. The germline V gene encodes CDR1 KGHDR and CDR2 SFDVKD. This CDR3 has 12 amino acids. The CDR3 nucleotides are TGTGCCACCAGTCGAGGGGTCGGGGAGCTGTTTTTT. Its translation is CATSRGVGELFF.

Of note for this clone: Germline and junction disagree at one end, which may indicate a read error. The genes are TRBV5-6 and TRBJ1-2; 7 bases line up with TRBD1. The length of the CDR3 is 15 residues. CDR1 is SGHDT, CDR2 YYEEEE, per germline. CDR3 sequence: CTSSVRQGVIYGYTF. CDR3 bases: TGTACCAGCAGCGTAAGACAGGGAGTCATCTATGGCTACACCTTC.

This clone is labeled medium-sized. The CDR3 reads CASSAGNTNEKLFF. The CDR3 bases are TGTGCCAGCAGTGCAGGGAACACTAATGAAAAACTGTTTTTT. This sequence joins TRBV25-1 and TRBJ1-4; D perhaps matches TRBD1 (5 bases). The CDR3 runs 14 residues. The V gene's germline CDR1 is MGHDK and CDR2 SYGVNS. The V and J ends lost 4 bases and 2 bases respectively, with 8 bases between them.

In its sample, this clone was seen a few times. The rearrangement uses TRBV6-2 or TRBV6-3 and TRBJ2-1; 7 nucleotides line up with TRBD1. Germline V gene sequence: CDR1 MNHEY, CDR2 SVGEGT. The CDR3 consists of 14 residues. Trimming at V came to 4 bases and at J to 0 bases, leaving 0 bases not matched to a gene. Here the CDR3 DNA reads TGTGCCAGCAGTTGGGACAGCTCCTACAATGAGCAGTTCTTC. Translated: CASSWDSSYNEQFF.

The V and J genes are TRBV7-3 and TRBJ2-7, with D unresolved. The ends were cut back, 1 base at V and 5 bases at J, with 12 bases in the middle. The CDR3 runs 14 residues. The germline V gene has CDR1 SGHTA and CDR2 FQGTGA. The CDR3 DNA sequence: TGTGCCAGCAGCTTAAATGGGGTGAGCGACGAGCAGTACTTC. Encoded protein: CASSLNGVSDEQYF.

This clone was detected a few times. The chain is built from TRBV19 and TRBJ1-2; tentative D call: TRBD1 (5 bases). The CDR3 is 14 amino acids. The V gene lost 6 bases and the J gene lost 2 bases, with 13 bases spanning the gap. Germline values: CDR1 LNHDA, CDR2 SQIVND (reference sequence). This CDR3 reads CASSLATANYGYTF. The CDR3 nucleotides are TGTGCCAGTAGCCTAGCGACAGCGAACTATGGCTACACCTTC.

The chain combines TRBV27 with TRBJ2-3; 10 bases agree with TRBD1. The CDR3 contains 14 residues. The V gene's germline CDR1 is MNHEY and CDR2 SMNVEV (reference sequence). V shed 5 bases, J shed 8 bases, and the junction held 7 bases outside the gene matches. CDR3 DNA: TGTGCCAGCAGTCCTCCGGGACAGGGGCGTACGCAGTATTTT. Its translation: CASSPPGQGRTQYF.

This chain links TRBV7-9 with TRBJ1-2; 8 bases map to TRBD1. From germline, CDR1 is SEHNR and CDR2 FQNEAQ (reference sequence). V was pared by 4 bases and J by 4 bases, with 5 bases of the junction left unmatched. This CDR3 has 14 residues. CDR3 DNA sequence: TGTGCCAGCAGCTACGGGGACAGGCCCTATGGCTACACCTTC. Its translation is CASSYGDRPYGYTF. Using reference TRBV7-9 and TRBJ1-2 for the parts outside the CDR3, the full variable domain is DTGVSQNPRHKITKRGQNVTFRCDPISEHNRLYWYRQTLGQGPEFLTYFQNEAQLEKSRLLSDRFSAERPKGSFSTLEIQRTEQGDSAMYLCASSYGDRPYGYTFGSGTRLTVV.

The rearrangement links TRBV2 to TRBJ2-3; D gene ambiguous. The CDR3 sequence is 12 residues long. CDR1 and CDR2 from the germline V gene are SNHLY and FYNNEI. With 6 bases removed from V and 0 bases from J, the gap between germline ends came to 4 bases. The CDR3 nucleotides are TGTGCCAGCAGCCCAAGCACAGATACGCAGTATTTT. Its protein is CASSPSTDTQYF.

The chain is built from TRBV11-2 and TRBJ2-1, with D maybe TRBD1 (7 bases). Trimming pared 1 base from V and 6 bases from J, leaving 13 bases between. There are 15 residues in the CDR3. Germline V gives CDR1 SGHAT, CDR2 FQNNGV. The chain's CDR3 is CASSLAGTAGNEQFF. CDR3 bases: TGTGCCAGCAGCTTAGCTGGGACAGCGGGCAATGAGCAGTTCTTC.

This chain uses TRBV7-9 with TRBJ2-7; 7 nucleotides align to TRBD2. The trim removed 5 bases at V and 0 bases at J, leaving 7 bases unmatched. From germline, CDR1 is SEHNR and CDR2 FQNEAQ (reference sequence). The CDR3 loop spans 15 amino acids. The CDR3 coding sequence is TGTGCCAGCAGCCTAGAGGCTAGCGGCTCCTACGAGCAGTACTTC. Protein sequence: CASSLEASGSYEQYF.